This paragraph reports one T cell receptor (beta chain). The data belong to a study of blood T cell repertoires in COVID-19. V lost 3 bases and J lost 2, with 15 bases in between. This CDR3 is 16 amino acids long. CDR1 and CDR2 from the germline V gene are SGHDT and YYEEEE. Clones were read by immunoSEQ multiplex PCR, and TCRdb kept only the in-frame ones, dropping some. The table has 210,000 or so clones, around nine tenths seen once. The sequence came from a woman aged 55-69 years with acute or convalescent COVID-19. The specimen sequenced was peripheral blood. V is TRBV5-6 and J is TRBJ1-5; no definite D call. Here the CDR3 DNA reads TGTGCCAGCAGCTGGTTTACGGGGTCGGGCAATCAGCCCCAGCATTTT. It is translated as CASSWFTGSGNQPQHF.